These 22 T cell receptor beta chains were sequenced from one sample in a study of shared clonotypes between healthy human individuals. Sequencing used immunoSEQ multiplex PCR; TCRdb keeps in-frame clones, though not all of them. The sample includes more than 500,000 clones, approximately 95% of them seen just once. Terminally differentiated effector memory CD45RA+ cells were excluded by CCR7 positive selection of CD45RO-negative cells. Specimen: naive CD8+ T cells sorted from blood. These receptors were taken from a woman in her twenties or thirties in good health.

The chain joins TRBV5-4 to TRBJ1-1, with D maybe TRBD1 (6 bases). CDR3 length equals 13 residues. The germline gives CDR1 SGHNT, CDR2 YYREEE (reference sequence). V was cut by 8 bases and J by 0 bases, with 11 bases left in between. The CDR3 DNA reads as TGTGCCAGTGGGGGGGACATGAACACTGAAGCTTTCTTT. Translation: CASGGDMNTEAFF.

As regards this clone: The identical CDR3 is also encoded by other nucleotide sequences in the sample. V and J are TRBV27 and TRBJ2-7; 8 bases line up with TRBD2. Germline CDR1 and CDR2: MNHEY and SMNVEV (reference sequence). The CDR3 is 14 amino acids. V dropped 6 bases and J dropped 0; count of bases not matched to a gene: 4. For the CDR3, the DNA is TGTGCCAGCAGACTAGCGGTTAGCTCCTACGAGCAGTACTTC. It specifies CASRLAVSSYEQYF.

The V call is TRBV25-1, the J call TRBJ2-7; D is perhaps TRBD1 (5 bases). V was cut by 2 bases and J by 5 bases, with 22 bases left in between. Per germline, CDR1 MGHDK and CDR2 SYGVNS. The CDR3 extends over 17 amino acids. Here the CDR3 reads CASSEAHQDTLVHEQYF. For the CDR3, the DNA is TGTGCCAGCAGTGAAGCCCATCAGGACACCCTCGTCCACGAGCAGTACTTC.

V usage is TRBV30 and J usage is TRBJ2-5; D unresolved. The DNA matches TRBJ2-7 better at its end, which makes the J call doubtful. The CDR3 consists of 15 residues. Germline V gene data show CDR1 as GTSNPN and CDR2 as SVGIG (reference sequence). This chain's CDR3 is CAWSAAGHGVREQYF. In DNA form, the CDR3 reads TGTGCCTGGAGTGCCGCCGGGCATGGGGTTCGCGAGCAGTACTTC.

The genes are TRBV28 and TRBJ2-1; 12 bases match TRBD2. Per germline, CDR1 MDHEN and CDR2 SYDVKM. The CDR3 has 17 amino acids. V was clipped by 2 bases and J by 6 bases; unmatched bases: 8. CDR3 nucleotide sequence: TGTGCCAGCAGTTTAGGGCTAGCGGGAGGGCCAGGCAATGAGCAGTTCTTC. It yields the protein CASSLGLAGGPGNEQFF.

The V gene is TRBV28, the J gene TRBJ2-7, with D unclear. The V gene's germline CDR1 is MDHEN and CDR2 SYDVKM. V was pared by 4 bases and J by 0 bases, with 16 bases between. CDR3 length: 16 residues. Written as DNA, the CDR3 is TGTGCCAGCAGTTGGGCGTCGGTGGGTCCCTCCTACGAGCAGTACTTC. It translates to CASSWASVGPSYEQYF.

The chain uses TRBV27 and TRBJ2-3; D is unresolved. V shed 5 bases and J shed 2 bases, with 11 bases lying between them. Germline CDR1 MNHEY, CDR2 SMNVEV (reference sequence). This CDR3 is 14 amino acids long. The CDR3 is CASSVLGYTDTQYF. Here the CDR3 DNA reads TGTGCCAGCAGTGTGTTGGGATACACAGATACGCAGTATTTT.

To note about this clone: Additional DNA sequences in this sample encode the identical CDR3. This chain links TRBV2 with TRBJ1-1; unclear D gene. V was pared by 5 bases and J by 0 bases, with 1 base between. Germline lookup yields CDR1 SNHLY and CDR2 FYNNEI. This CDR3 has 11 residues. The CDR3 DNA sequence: TGTGCCAGCAGTATGAACACTGAAGCTTTCTTT. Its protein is CASSMNTEAFF.

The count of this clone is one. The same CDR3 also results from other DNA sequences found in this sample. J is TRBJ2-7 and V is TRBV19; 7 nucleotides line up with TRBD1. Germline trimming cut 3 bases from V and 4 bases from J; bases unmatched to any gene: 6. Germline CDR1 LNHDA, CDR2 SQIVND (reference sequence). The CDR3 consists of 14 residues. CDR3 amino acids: CASSMGQGEYEQYF. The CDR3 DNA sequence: TGTGCCAGTAGTATGGGGCAGGGGGAATACGAGCAGTACTTC.

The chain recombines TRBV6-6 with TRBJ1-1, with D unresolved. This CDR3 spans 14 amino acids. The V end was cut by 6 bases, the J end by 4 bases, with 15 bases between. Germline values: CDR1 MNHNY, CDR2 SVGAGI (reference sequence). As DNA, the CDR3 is TGTGCCAGCAGCCCCGGATGGGATGGCACTGAAGCTTTCTTT. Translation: CASSPGWDGTEAFF.

The CDR3 region is CASKRADSGNTIYF. The CDR3 nucleotides read TGTGCCAGCAAGAGGGCGGACTCTGGAAACACCATATATTTT. The chain employs TRBV5-4 and TRBJ1-3; D is uncertain. V dropped 6 bases and J dropped 0 bases, with 10 bases sitting between them. Germline CDR1 reads SGHNT; CDR2 reads YYREEE (reference sequence). The CDR3 runs 14 residues.

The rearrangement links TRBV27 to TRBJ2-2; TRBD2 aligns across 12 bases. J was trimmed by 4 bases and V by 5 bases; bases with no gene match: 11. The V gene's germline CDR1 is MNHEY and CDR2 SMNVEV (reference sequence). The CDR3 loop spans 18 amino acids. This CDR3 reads CASSTRLAGDFPTGELFF. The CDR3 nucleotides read TGTGCCAGCAGTACCCGACTAGCGGGAGATTTCCCCACCGGGGAGCTGTTTTTT.

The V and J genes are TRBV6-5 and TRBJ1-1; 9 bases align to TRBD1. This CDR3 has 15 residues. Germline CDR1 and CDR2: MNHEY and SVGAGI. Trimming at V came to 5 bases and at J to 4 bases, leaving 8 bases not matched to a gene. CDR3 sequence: CASSPTGGGSTEAFF. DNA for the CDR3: TGTGCCAGCAGTCCGACAGGGGGAGGGAGCACTGAAGCTTTCTTT.

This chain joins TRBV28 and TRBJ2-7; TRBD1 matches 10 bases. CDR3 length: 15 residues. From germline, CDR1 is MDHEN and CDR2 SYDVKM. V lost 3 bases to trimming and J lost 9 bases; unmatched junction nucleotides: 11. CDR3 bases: TGTGCCAGCAGTTTGGTCGGGACAGGGGATCATGGGCAGTACTTC. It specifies CASSLVGTGDHGQYF. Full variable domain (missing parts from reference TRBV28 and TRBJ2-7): DVKVTQSSRYLVKRTGEKVFLECVQDMDHENMFWYRQDPGLGLRLIYFSYDVKMKEKGDIPEGYSVSREKKERFSLILESASTNQTSMYLCASSLVGTGDHGQYFGPGTRLTVT.

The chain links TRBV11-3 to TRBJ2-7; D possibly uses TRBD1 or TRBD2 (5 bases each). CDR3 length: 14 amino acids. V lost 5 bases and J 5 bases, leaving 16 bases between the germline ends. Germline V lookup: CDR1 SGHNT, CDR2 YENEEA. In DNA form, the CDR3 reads TGTGCCAGCAGCCGGGACCCTACTCAAGACGAGCAGTACTTC. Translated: CASSRDPTQDEQYF. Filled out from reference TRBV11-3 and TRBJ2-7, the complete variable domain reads EAGVVQSPRYKIIEKKQPVAFWCNPISGHNTLYWYLQNLGQGPELLIRYENEEAVDDSQLPKDRFSAERLKGVDSTLKIQPAELGDSAVYLCASSRDPTQDEQYFGPGTRLTVT.

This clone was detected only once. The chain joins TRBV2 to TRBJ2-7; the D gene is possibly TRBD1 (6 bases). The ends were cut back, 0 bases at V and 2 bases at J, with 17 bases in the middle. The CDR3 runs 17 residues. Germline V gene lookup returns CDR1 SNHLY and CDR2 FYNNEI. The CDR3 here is CASSEAGGRQVTYEQYF. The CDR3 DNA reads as TGTGCCAGCAGTGAAGCTGGGGGACGACAGGTAACCTACGAGCAGTACTTC.

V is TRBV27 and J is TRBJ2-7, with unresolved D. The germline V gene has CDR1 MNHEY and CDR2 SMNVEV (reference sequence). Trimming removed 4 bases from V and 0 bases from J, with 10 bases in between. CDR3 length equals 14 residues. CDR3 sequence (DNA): TGTGCCAGCAGTTCCACCCGGAGCTCCTACGAGCAGTACTTC. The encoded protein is CASSSTRSSYEQYF.

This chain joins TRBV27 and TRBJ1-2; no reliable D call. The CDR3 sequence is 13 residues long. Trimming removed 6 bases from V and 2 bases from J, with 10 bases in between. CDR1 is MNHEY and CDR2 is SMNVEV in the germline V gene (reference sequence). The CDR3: CASSSLGNYGYTF. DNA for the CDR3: TGTGCCAGCAGCTCCCTCGGGAACTATGGCTACACCTTC.

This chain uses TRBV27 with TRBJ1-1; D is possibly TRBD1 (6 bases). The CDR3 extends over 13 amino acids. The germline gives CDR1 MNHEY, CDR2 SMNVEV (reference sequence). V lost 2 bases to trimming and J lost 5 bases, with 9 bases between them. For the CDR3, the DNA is TGTGCCAGCAGTTTACAGGGGAGTACTGAAGCTTTCTTT. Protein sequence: CASSLQGSTEAFF.

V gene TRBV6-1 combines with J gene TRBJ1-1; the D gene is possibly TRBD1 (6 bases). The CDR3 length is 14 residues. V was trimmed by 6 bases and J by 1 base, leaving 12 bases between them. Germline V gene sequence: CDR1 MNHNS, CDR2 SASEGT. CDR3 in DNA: TGTGCCAGCAGGAGGGGGGGGAGGAACACTGAAGCTTTCTTT. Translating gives CASRRGGRNTEAFF.

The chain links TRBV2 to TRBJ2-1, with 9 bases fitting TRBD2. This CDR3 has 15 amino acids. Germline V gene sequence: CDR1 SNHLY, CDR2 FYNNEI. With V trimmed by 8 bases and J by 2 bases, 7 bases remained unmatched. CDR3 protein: CASPEASGTYNEQFF. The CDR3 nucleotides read TGTGCCAGCCCTGAGGCTAGCGGGACCTACAATGAGCAGTTCTTC.

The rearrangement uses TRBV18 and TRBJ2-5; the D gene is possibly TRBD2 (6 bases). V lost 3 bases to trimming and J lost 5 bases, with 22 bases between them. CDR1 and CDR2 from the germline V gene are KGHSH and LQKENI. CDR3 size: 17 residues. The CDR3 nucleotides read TGTGCCAGCTCACCGACCGGGGGACCCCTGGTTTCGGAGACCCAGTACTTC. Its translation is CASSPTGGPLVSETQYF.